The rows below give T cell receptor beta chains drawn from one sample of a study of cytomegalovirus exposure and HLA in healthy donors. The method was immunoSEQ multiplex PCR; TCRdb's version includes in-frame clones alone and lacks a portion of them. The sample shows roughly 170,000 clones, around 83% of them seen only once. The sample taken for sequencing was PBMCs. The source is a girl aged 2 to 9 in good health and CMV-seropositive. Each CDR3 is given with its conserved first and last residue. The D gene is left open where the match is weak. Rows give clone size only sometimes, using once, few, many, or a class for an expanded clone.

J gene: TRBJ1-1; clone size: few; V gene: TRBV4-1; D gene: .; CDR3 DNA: TGCGCCAGCAGCCAAGATTTTACGCGGTATAACACTGAAGCTTTCTTT; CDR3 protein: CASSQDFTRYNTEAFF
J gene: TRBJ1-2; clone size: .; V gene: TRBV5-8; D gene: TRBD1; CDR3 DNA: TGTGCCAGCAGCAGGGACAGGGGTGGCTACACCTTC; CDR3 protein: CASSRDRGGYTF
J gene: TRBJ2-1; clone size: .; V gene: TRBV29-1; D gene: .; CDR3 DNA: TGCAGCGTTGAAGAGCGAAACAGGGATTTGGGCTACAATGAGCAGTTCTTC; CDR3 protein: CSVEERNRDLGYNEQFF
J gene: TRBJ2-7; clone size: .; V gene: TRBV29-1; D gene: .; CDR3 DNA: TGCAGCGTTCATGACAGAAACTCCTACGAGCAGTACTTC; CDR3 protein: CSVHDRNSYEQYF
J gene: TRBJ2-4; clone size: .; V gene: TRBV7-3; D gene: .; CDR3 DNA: TGTGCCAGCAGCCGGGAGCCGAATCCCAAAAACATTCAGTACTTC; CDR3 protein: CASSREPNPKNIQYF
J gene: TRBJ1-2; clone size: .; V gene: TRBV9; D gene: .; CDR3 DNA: TGTGCCAGCAGCCTTAAGACAGGACACTATGGCTACACCTTC; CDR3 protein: CASSLKTGHYGYTF
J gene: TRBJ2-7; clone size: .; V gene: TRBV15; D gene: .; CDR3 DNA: TGTGCCACCAGCTACCGACAGTTATCAACTTTCTCCTACGAGCAGTACTTC; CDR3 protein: CATSYRQLSTFSYEQYF
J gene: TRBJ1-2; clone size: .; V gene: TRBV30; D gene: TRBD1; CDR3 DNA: TGTGCCTGGACGGACAGGGGGCGAACGAACTATGGCTACACCTTC; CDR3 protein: CAWTDRGRTNYGYTF
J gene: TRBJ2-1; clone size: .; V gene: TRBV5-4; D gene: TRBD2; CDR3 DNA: TGTGCCAGCAGCCCTTCTGTTTGGGCTAGCGGGAGGGGGAATGAGCAGTTCTTC; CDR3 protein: CASSPSVWASGRGNEQFF
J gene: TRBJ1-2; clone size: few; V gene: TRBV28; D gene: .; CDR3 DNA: TGTGCCAGCAGTTTCTTAGGGCGGGGATATGGCTACACCTTC; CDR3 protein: CASSFLGRGYGYTF
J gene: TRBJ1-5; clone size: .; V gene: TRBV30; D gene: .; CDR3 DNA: TGTGCCTGGAGCACCAAGGGCGGGAATCAGCCCCAGCATTTT; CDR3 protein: CAWSTKGGNQPQHF
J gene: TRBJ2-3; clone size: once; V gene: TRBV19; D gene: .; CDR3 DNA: TGTGCCAGTAGTTATCGAGGAATTAGCACAGATACGCAGTATTTT; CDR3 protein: CASSYRGISTDTQYF
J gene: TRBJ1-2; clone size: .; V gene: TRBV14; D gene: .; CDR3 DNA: TGTGCCAGCAGCCAAATTGGGGCCCCATATGGCTACACCTTC; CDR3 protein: CASSQIGAPYGYTF
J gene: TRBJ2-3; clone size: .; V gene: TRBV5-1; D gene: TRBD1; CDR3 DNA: TGCGCCAGCAGCCCGACAGGGAGTGGGGATACGCAGTATTTT; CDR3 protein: CASSPTGSGDTQYF
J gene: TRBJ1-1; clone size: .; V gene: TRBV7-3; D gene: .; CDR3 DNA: TGTGCCAGCAGCTTAGACAGTGGCAGCGCGAACACTGAAGCTTTCTTT; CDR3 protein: CASSLDSGSANTEAFF
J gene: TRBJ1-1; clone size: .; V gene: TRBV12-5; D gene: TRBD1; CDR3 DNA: TGTGCTAGTGGTTTAAGTGACAGGGCGACCGGTGAAGCTTTCTTT; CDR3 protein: CASGLSDRATGEAFF
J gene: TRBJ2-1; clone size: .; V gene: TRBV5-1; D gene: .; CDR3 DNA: TGCGCCAGCAGCCTAGGACGAATTGGGGGCAGAAATGAGCAGTTCTTC; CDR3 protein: CASSLGRIGGRNEQFF
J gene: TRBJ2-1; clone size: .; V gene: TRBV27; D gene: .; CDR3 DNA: TGTGCCAGCAGTTACCGGGACTCACGCTCCTACAATGAGCAGTTCTTC; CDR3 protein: CASSYRDSRSYNEQFF
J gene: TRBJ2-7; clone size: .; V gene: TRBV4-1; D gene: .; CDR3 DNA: TGCGCCAGCAGCCTCATACGCCCCTACGAGCAGTACTTC; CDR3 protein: CASSLIRPYEQYF
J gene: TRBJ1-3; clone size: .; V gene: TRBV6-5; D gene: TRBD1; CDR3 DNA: TGTGCCAGCAGCGACAGGGGGTGGGTCGGGGACACCATATATTTT; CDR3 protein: CASSDRGWVGDTIYF
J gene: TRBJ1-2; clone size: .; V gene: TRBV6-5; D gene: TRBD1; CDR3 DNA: TGTGCCAGCAGTTACTCTTGGAAAGGGGGCGCGGAAGGCTACACCTTC; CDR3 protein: CASSYSWKGGAEGYTF
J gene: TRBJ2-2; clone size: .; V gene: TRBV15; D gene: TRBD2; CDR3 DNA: TGTGCCACCAGCCCCAATTTAGCGGGAACCGGGGAGCTGTTTTTT; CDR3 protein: CATSPNLAGTGELFF
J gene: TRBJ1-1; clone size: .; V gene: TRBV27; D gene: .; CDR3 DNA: TGTGCCAGCAGTTCCGCAGGTGGAACGAACACTGAAGCTTTCTTT; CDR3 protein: CASSSAGGTNTEAFF
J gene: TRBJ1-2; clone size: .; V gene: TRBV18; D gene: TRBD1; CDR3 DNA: TGTGCCAGCTCACCCCTAACCGGGACAGGGATAGGTGGCTACACCTTC; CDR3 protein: CASSPLTGTGIGGYTF
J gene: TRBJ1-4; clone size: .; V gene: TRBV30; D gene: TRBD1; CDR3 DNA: TGTGCCTGGAGGCCGGTAGACGGGACAGGGGTCTCAACTAATGAAAAACTGTTTTTT; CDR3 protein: CAWRPVDGTGVSTNEKLFF
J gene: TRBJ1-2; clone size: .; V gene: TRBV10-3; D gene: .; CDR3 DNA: TGTGCCATCAGTGAGAGTGGCGTCAGGGCGCGTGGCTACACCTTC; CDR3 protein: CAISESGVRARGYTF
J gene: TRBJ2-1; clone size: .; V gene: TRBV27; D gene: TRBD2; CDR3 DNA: TGTGCCAGCAGCCGGCCTCCGGGACTAGAGACGCGGGAGCAGTTCTTC; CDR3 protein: CASSRPPGLETREQFF
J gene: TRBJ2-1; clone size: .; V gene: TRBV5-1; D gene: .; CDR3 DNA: TGCGCCAGCAGCTTGGTCAGGGAAGGGAACAATGAGCAGTTCTTC; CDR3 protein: CASSLVREGNNEQFF
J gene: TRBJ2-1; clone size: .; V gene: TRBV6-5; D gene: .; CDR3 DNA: TGTGCCAGCAGTTACTCAGACAGATACAATGAGCAGTTCTTC; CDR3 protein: CASSYSDRYNEQFF
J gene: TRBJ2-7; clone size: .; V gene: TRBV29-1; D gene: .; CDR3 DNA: TGCAGCGTTGATGAACAGGGTGTCAACGAGCAGTACTTC; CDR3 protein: CSVDEQGVNEQYF
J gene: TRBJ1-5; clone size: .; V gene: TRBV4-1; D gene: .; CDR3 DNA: TGCGCCAGCAGCCATAACCAGGGGTACCAGCCCCAGCATTTT; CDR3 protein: CASSHNQGYQPQHF
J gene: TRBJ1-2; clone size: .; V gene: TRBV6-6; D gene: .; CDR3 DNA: TGTGCCAGCACCCCGAGTGACTATGGCTACACCTTC; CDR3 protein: CASTPSDYGYTF
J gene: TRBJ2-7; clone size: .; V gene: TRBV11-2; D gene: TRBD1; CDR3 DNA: TGTGCCAGCAGCTTGGCTATCACCTCAGGGGGCCAGAACGAGCAGTACTTC; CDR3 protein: CASSLAITSGGQNEQYF
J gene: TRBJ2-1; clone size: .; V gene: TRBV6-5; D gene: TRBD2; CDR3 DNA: TGTGCCAGCTCGCGCCGGGGGGGCTACAATGAGCAGTTCTTC; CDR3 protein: CASSRRGGYNEQFF
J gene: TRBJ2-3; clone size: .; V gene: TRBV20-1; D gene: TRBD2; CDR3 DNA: TGCAGTGGGGGGGGAATAGATACGCAGTATTTT; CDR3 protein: CSGGGIDTQYF
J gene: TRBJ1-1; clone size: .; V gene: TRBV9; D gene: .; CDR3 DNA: TGTGCCAGCACCCCGACAGGGAACACTGAAGCTTTCTTT; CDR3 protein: CASTPTGNTEAFF
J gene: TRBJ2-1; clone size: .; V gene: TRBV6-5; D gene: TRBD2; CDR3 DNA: TGTGCCAGCAGCCCGACTAGCGGGATAGAGCAGTTCTTC; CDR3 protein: CASSPTSGIEQFF
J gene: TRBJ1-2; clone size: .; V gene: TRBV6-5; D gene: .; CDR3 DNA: TGTGCCAGCAGTTATAGGGGGGGCGCCTATGGCTACACCTTC; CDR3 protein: CASSYRGGAYGYTF
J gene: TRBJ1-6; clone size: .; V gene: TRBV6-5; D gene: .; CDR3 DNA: TGTGCCAGCAGTTACACCCAGGGCTCACCCCTCCACTTT; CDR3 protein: CASSYTQGSPLHF
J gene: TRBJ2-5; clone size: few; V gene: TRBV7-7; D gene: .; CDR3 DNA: TGTGCCAGCAGCTTCGACAGGGTCGGGGGACAAGAGACCCAGTACTTC; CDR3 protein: CASSFDRVGGQETQYF
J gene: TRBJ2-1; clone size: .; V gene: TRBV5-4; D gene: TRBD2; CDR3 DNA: TGTGCCAGCGGTCTAGCGGGAGGGATTGAGCAGTTCTTC; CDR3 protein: CASGLAGGIEQFF
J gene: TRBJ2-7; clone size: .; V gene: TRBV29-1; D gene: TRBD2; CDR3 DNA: TGCAGCGTTGGGGGGACTAGCGGGAGTCAAGCCTACGAGCAGTACTTC; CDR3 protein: CSVGGTSGSQAYEQYF
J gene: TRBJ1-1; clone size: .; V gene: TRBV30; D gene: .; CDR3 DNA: TGTGCCTGGAGCCTAGCGGGTCGTACTGAAGCTTTCTTT; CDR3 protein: CAWSLAGRTEAFF
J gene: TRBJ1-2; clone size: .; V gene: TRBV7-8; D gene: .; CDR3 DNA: TGTGCCAGCAGCGTAGCACCGCAGGGGTTCCGTCATGGCTACACCTTC; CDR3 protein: CASSVAPQGFRHGYTF
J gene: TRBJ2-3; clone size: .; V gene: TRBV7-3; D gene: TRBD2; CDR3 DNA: TGTGCCAGCAGCTTAACCGGGACTAGCACGCCTCCGGGTACGCAGTATTTT; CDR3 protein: CASSLTGTSTPPGTQYF
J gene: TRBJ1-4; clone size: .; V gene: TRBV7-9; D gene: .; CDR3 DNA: TGTGCCAGCAGCTTTGATTATCTCGGACAGCCAGCAACTAATGAAAAACTGTTTTTT; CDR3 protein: CASSFDYLGQPATNEKLFF